This TCR beta chain came from a study of OX40 agonist ivuxolimab in advanced cancers. Background on the study: A mean age of roughly 60 years, range roughly 23 to 85, was recorded, and more than 80% were male. Study conclusions and caveats: Low normalized T-cell clonal expansion was also seen in some nonresponders.

The table came from immunoSEQ multiplex PCR; TCRdb's copy has only in-frame clones and leaves some out. The table records around 90,000 clones, roughly 90% of them present only once. A note on this clone: Its antigen is currently unknown.

The sample consisted of CD4+ or CD8+ T cells sorted from blood, taken in a trial of the OX40 agonist ivuxolimab. This receptor was taken from an adult with an advanced solid tumor such as melanoma, head and neck, liver or kidney cancer.

The CDR3 loop is CASSSGQVSYNEQFF. CDR3 nucleotides: TGTGCCAGCAGTTCCGGACAGGTCTCCTACAATGAGCAGTTCTTC. The chain joins TRBV6-6 to TRBJ2-1; 7 nucleotides match TRBD1. Germline V gene sequence: CDR1 MNHNY, CDR2 SVGAGI (reference sequence). The CDR3 totals 15 residues. V trimming: 4 bases; J trimming: 0 bases; junction bases outside the gene matches: 3.